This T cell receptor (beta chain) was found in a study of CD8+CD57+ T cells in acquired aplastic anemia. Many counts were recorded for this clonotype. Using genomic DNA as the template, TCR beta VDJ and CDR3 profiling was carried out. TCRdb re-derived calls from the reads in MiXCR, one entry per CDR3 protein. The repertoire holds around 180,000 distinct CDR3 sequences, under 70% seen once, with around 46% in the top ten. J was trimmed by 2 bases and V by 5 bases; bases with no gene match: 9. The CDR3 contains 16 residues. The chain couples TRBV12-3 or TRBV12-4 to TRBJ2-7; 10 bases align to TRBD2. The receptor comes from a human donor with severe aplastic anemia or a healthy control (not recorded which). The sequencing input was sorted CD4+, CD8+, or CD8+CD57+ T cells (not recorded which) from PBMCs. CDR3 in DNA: TGTGCCAGCAGTCCAATATTAGCGGGGGGCCCCTACGAGCAGTACTTC. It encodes CASSPILAGGPYEQYF.